The clone carrying this T cell receptor (beta chain) was counted only a few times. The entry originates in a study of blood T cell repertoires in COVID-19. Sequencing used immunoSEQ multiplex PCR; TCRdb keeps in-frame clones, though not all of them. Counted here are fewer than 70,000 clones, over 75% occurring once; the ten biggest clones make up 6% to 8.5%. Specimen: peripheral blood. The clonotype was recovered from a man aged 60 to 75 with active or convalescent COVID-19.

Written as DNA, the CDR3 is TGCAGCGTGGACCGACAGGGGAGCACCGGGGAGCTGTTTTTT. This sequence encodes CSVDRQGSTGELFF. The V call is TRBV29-1, the J call TRBJ2-2, with 8 nucleotides matching TRBD1. Germline CDR1 reads SQVTM; CDR2 reads ANQGSEA. The CDR3 is made up of 14 amino acids. J lost 4 bases, V lost 6 bases, and 7 bases had no gene match.